Presented here are 27 T cell receptor beta chains from one specimen sequenced in a study of cytotoxic CD8 clonotypes in ibrutinib-treated CLL. TCRdb keeps only in-frame clones here, not all; method: immunoSEQ multiplex PCR. This sample has over 20,000 clones, with around 75% found just once. The sample was PBMCs, taken before ibrutinib treatment. The receptors come from a human donor with chronic lymphocytic leukemia.

The chain carries TRBV15 and TRBJ1-4; D remains unclear. Germline CDR1 is LNHNV and CDR2 is YYDKDF (reference sequence). The CDR3 totals 15 residues. Trimming shortened V by 3 bases and J by 3 bases, and 11 bases separated the two germline ends. The CDR3 protein is CATSRRVLANEKLFF. In DNA, the CDR3 is TGTGCCACCAGCAGGAGGGTTTTGGCTAATGAAAAACTGTTTTTT.

The rearrangement joins TRBV19 to TRBJ1-1; 7 positions agree with TRBD1. This CDR3 is 13 amino acids long. The germline gives CDR1 LNHDA, CDR2 SQIVND (reference sequence). Trimming took 7 bases from V and 4 from J; bases not matched to a gene: 6. The CDR3 DNA reads TGTGCCAGTATCCCAGGGGGAGGCACTGAAGCTTTCTTT. Translating it yields CASIPGGGTEAFF.

The V gene is TRBV5-1, the J gene TRBJ1-1; D not certain. Trimming removed 1 base at V and 5 bases at J, with 15 bases between. Germline V gene data show CDR1 as SGHRS and CDR2 as YFSETQ. This CDR3 is built from 15 residues. This CDR3 reads CASSLSGVVETEAFF. The CDR3 nucleotides are TGCGCCAGCAGCTTGTCCGGGGTGGTGGAAACTGAAGCTTTCTTT. Using reference TRBV5-1 and TRBJ1-1 for the parts outside the CDR3, the full variable domain is KAGVTQTPRYLIKTRGQQVTLSCSPISGHRSVSWYQQTPGQGLQFLFEYFSETQRNKGNFPGRFSGRQFSNSRSEMNVSTLELGDSALYLCASSLSGVVETEAFFGQGTRLTVV.

This chain joins TRBV29-1 and TRBJ2-2; D remains ambiguous. Trimming left V 4 bases short and J 5 bases short, with 11 bases between. There are 13 residues in the CDR3. The germline V gene has CDR1 SQVTM and CDR2 ANQGSEA. The CDR3: CSVVESYTGELFF. CDR3 DNA sequence: TGCAGCGTTGTAGAGAGTTATACCGGGGAGCTGTTTTTT.

This chain joins TRBV19 and TRBJ1-2; 7 positions match TRBD1. This CDR3 spans 15 amino acids. After removal of 3 bases from V and 2 bases from J, the junction contained 6 bases not matched to a gene. CDR1 and CDR2 from the germline V gene are LNHDA and SQIVND (reference sequence). The CDR3 reads CASSMVRQGNYGYTF. CDR3 coding DNA: TGTGCCAGTAGTATGGTGCGACAGGGCAACTATGGCTACACCTTC.

V is TRBV7-9 and J is TRBJ1-1; D unclear. There are 10 residues in the CDR3. Trimming shortened V by 5 bases and J by 4 bases, and 2 bases separated the two germline ends. The V gene's germline CDR1 is SEHNR and CDR2 FQNEAQ (reference sequence). The chain's CDR3 is CASSPTEAFF. The CDR3 DNA follows: TGTGCCAGCAGCCCCACTGAAGCTTTCTTT.

This clone was found a few times. J is TRBJ1-2 and V is TRBV18; D might be TRBD1 (5 bases). V was pared by 2 bases and J by 10 bases, with 14 bases between. The CDR3 spans 13 residues. Germline CDR1 reads KGHSH; CDR2 reads LQKENI. CDR3 sequence reads: CASSPENRPPYTF. Here the CDR3 DNA reads TGTGCCAGCTCACCAGAAAACAGGCCCCCCTACACCTTC.

The rearrangement joins TRBV29-1 to TRBJ2-3; maybe TRBD2 (6 bases). CDR3 length: 14 residues. In germline, CDR1 is SQVTM, CDR2 ANQGSEA. V gave up 4 bases and J gave up 5 bases, with 16 bases separating them. The chain's CDR3 is CSVVSTGEQDTQYF. As DNA, the CDR3 is TGCAGCGTTGTGTCCACGGGGGAACAAGATACGCAGTATTTT.

The CDR3 region is CATRRGTDTQYF. The CDR3 DNA sequence: TGTGCCACCAGGCGGGGCACAGATACGCAGTATTTT. The chain carries TRBV2 and TRBJ2-3; tentatively, D is TRBD2 (5 bases). Between the trimmed V and J ends, which lost 10 bases and 1 base, there was a span of 9 bases. CDR1 SNHLY and CDR2 FYNNEI come from the germline V gene. CDR3 length: 12 amino acids.

This clone was observed a few times. V and J are TRBV4-1 and TRBJ1-5, with 7 bases lining up with TRBD1. J gave up 3 bases and V 1 base, and 6 bases lay outside the gene matches. Germline V gene sequence: CDR1 MGHRA, CDR2 YSYEKL. The CDR3 length is 16 residues. The chain's CDR3 is CASSQGQGNLNQPQHF. The CDR3 DNA is TGCGCCAGCAGCCAAGGACAGGGCAACCTCAATCAGCCCCAGCATTTT.

The chain combines TRBV10-3 with TRBJ1-5; 8 bases are shared with TRBD1. The CDR3 is 14 amino acids. Trimming cost V 9 bases and J 4 bases; bases outside gene matches: 8. Germline values: CDR1 ENHRY, CDR2 SYGVKD. The CDR3: CAIGEDRVNQPQHF. The CDR3 nucleotides are TGTGCCATAGGAGAGGACAGGGTGAATCAGCCCCAGCATTTT.

This chain links TRBV19 with TRBJ1-6; D might be TRBD1 (6 bases). The germline V and J ends were trimmed by 0 bases and 7 bases, with 13 bases remaining between them. This CDR3 has 16 residues. Germline CDR1 LNHDA, CDR2 SQIVND (reference sequence). The CDR3 bases are TGTGCCAGTAGTATAGAGTACAGGGTCTACAATTCACCCCTCCACTTT. Translation gives CASSIEYRVYNSPLHF. The whole variable domain, remainder taken from reference TRBV19 and TRBJ1-6, is DGGITQSPKYLFRKEGQNVTLSCEQNLNHDAMYWYRQDPGQGLRLIYYSQIVNDFQKGDIAEGYSVSREKKESFPLTVTSAQKNPTAFYLCASSIEYRVYNSPLHFGNGTRLTVT.

The rearrangement uses TRBV28 and TRBJ2-5; tentative D call: TRBD2 (5 bases). CDR1 and CDR2 from the germline V gene are MDHEN and SYDVKM. The CDR3 sequence is 15 residues long. Trimming took 6 bases from V and 5 from J, leaving 19 bases between them. The CDR3 region has the DNA TGTGCCAGCAGCCAAAATGGCCGAGGGTTGGAGACCCAGTACTTC. This codes for CASSQNGRGLETQYF.

This sequence joins TRBV28 and TRBJ1-5; TRBD1 agrees at 8 bases. CDR1 and CDR2 from the germline V gene are MDHEN and SYDVKM. The CDR3 runs to 15 residues. Trimming took 6 bases from V and 2 from J; bases not matched to a gene: 6. CDR3 nucleotide sequence: TGTGCCAGCAGCCAGGGGGCGGAGCGCAATCAGCCCCAGCATTTT. This translates into CASSQGAERNQPQHF.

This clone was seen a handful of times. The gene calls are TRBV28 and TRBJ1-5; tentative D call: TRBD1 (5 bases). V lost 4 bases and J lost 0, with 22 bases in between. Germline V lookup: CDR1 MDHEN, CDR2 SYDVKM. The CDR3 length is 19 residues. The CDR3 loop is CASSSPILGGGRSNQPQHF. The CDR3 bases are TGTGCCAGCAGTTCCCCGATTCTGGGCGGGGGTCGTAGCAATCAGCCCCAGCATTTT.

The rearrangement links TRBV5-1 to TRBJ1-2; TRBD1 matches 11 bases. The CDR3 spans 15 residues. V trimming: 4 bases; J trimming: 6 bases; junction bases outside the gene matches: 8. CDR1 SGHRS and CDR2 YFSETQ come from the germline V gene. This CDR3 is CASSPDRGRFDGYTF. CDR3 in DNA: TGCGCCAGCAGCCCGGACAGGGGGCGTTTCGATGGCTACACCTTC. The whole variable domain, remainder taken from reference TRBV5-1 and TRBJ1-2, is KAGVTQTPRYLIKTRGQQVTLSCSPISGHRSVSWYQQTPGQGLQFLFEYFSETQRNKGNFPGRFSGRQFSNSRSEMNVSTLELGDSALYLCASSPDRGRFDGYTFGSGTRLTVV.

This clone was counted once. This chain connects TRBV7-3 to TRBJ2-7; 7 bases match TRBD1. Germline CDR1 reads SGHTA; CDR2 reads FQGTGA. Germline trimming cut 0 bases from V and 7 bases from J; bases unmatched to any gene: 6. There are 14 residues in the CDR3. CDR3 residues: CASSLTGGAEEQYF. The DNA of the CDR3 is TGTGCCAGCAGCTTAACAGGGGGCGCGGAGGAGCAGTACTTC.

This chain uses TRBV19 with TRBJ1-5; perhaps TRBD1 as D (5 bases). The V and J ends lost 5 bases and 9 bases respectively, with 11 bases between them. Germline V gene lookup returns CDR1 LNHDA and CDR2 SQIVND (reference sequence). This CDR3 region has 12 residues. The CDR3 region is CASSRRVPPQHF. For the CDR3, the DNA is TGTGCCAGTAGTCGCAGGGTCCCGCCCCAGCATTTT.

The chain employs TRBV5-3 and TRBJ1-5; 7 bases are a match to TRBD1. TRBV5-3 is an open reading frame whose function is uncertain. Trimming took 7 bases from V and 3 from J; bases not matched to a gene: 7. The CDR3 runs to 14 residues. The CDR3 region is CARDPQGVNQPQHF. The CDR3 DNA reads TGTGCCAGAGACCCCCAGGGGGTCAATCAGCCCCAGCATTTT.

The CDR3 nucleotides are TGTGCCAGCAGCCGTGGGACTAGCGGGGGCTCCTACAATGAGCAGTTCTTC. Its protein product is CASSRGTSGGSYNEQFF. The J gene is TRBJ2-1, the V gene TRBV11-3, with 14 bases fitting TRBD2. The CDR3 length is 17 residues. The germline CDR1 and CDR2 sequences are SGHNT and YENEEA. Trimming at V came to 5 bases and at J to 0 bases, leaving 3 bases not matched to a gene.

V and J are TRBV7-3 and TRBJ2-4; D tentatively reads TRBD1 or TRBD2 (7 bases each). The V end lost 4 bases, the J end lost 16 bases, and 26 bases lay between the germline ends. Germline V gene sequence: CDR1 SGHTA, CDR2 FQGTGA. This CDR3 is built from 15 residues. The CDR3 spells CASSSTGTTGEGFYF. CDR3 coding DNA: TGTGCCAGCAGCTCCACGGGGACAACAGGGGAGGGGTTTTACTTC.

This chain uses TRBV6-1 with TRBJ2-3, with D maybe TRBD1 (6 bases). CDR3 length: 14 residues. The germline V gene encodes CDR1 MNHNS and CDR2 SASEGT. Trimming pared 6 bases from V and 1 base from J, leaving 11 bases between. Written as DNA, the CDR3 is TGTGCCAGCAGCCTCTCAGGGGGCACAGATACGCAGTATTTT. It specifies CASSLSGGTDTQYF.

This clone was observed a handful of times. This chain links TRBV27 with TRBJ1-4; TRBD1 matches at 10 bases. Germline assignment: CDR1 MNHEY and CDR2 SMNVEV (reference sequence). The CDR3 totals 15 residues. The trim removed 2 bases at V and 5 bases at J, leaving 2 bases unmatched. The CDR3 protein is CASSLRGQGNEKLFF. DNA of the CDR3: TGTGCCAGCAGTTTACGGGGACAGGGGAATGAAAAACTGTTTTTT.

V usage is TRBV4-1 and J usage is TRBJ1-1; D may be TRBD1 (5 bases). This CDR3 comprises 16 residues. Germline V gene data show CDR1 as MGHRA and CDR2 as YSYEKL. V lost 0 bases and J 3 bases, leaving 14 bases between the germline ends. This CDR3 is CASSQDIGDRYTEAFF. The CDR3 nucleotides read TGCGCCAGCAGCCAAGATATAGGGGACCGATACACTGAAGCTTTCTTT.

This chain links TRBV2 with TRBJ2-1; 9 bases map to TRBD2. The CDR3 is 16 amino acids. Trimming cost V 1 base and J 7 bases; bases outside gene matches: 8. Looked up from germline, CDR1 is SNHLY and CDR2 is FYNNEI. In DNA form, the CDR3 reads TGTGCCAGCAGTGAAGGGGCTAGCGGGGCCTGGAATGAGCAGTTCTTC. This codes for CASSEGASGAWNEQFF.

The rearrangement uses TRBV11-2 and TRBJ1-2, with 7 bases aligning to TRBD1. The V gene's germline CDR1 is SGHAT and CDR2 FQNNGV. The J segment lost 4 bases and the V segment lost 5 bases, leaving 7 bases of the junction unmatched. This CDR3 is built from 14 residues. CDR3 bases: TGTGCCAGCAGCCAAGGGGGCTTGACCTATGGCTACACCTTC. Translating gives CASSQGGLTYGYTF.

The chain employs TRBV18 and TRBJ2-5; tentatively, D is TRBD1 (5 bases). This CDR3 comprises 13 residues. With 4 bases removed from V and 3 bases from J, the gap between germline ends came to 9 bases. Germline V gives CDR1 KGHSH, CDR2 LQKENI. This CDR3 reads CASSRGREETQYF. The CDR3 nucleotides are TGTGCCAGCTCACGGGGCCGGGAAGAGACCCAGTACTTC.